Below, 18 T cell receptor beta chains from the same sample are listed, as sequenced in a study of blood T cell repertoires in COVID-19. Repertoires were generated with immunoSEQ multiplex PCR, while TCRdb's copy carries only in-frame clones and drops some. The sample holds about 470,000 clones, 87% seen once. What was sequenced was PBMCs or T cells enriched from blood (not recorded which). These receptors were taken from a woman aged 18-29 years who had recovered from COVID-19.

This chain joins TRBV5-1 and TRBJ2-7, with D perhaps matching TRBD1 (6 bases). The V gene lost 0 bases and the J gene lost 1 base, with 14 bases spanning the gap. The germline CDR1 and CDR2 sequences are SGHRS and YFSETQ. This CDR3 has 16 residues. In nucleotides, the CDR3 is TGCGCCAGCAGCTTGGACCGACAGGACATATCCTACGAGCAGTACTTC. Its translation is CASSLDRQDISYEQYF.

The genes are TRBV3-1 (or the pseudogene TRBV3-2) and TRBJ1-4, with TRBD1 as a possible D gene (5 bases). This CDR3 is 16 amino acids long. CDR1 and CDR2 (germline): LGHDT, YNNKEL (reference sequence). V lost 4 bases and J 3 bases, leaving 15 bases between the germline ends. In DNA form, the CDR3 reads TGTGCCAGCAGCCCAGCGGGGCGCGTAGCTAATGAAAAACTGTTTTTT. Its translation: CASSPAGRVANEKLFF.

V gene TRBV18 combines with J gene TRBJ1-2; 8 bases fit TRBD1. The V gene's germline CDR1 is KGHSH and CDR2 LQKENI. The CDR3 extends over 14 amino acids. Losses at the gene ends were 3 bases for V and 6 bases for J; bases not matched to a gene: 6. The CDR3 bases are TGTGCCAGCTCACCCGCGGGACAGGAGAATGGCTACACCTTC. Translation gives CASSPAGQENGYTF.

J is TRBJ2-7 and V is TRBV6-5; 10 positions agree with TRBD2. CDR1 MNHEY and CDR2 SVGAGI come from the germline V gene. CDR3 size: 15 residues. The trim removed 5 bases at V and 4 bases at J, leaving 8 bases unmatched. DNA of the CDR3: TGTGCCAGCAGTATAACTAGCGGGGTTTCTTACGAGCAGTACTTC. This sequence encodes CASSITSGVSYEQYF.

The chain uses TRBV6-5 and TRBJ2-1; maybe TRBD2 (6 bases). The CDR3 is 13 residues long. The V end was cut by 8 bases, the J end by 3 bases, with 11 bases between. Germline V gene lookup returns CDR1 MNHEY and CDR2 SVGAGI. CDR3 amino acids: CASWWGVYNEQFF. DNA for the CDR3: TGTGCCAGCTGGTGGGGGGTCTACAATGAGCAGTTCTTC.

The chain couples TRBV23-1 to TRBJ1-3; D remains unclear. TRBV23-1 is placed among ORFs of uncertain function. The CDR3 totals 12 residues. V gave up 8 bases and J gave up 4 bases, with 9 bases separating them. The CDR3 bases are TGCGCCAGCCCCACAAACGGAAACACCATATATTTT. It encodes CASPTNGNTIYF.

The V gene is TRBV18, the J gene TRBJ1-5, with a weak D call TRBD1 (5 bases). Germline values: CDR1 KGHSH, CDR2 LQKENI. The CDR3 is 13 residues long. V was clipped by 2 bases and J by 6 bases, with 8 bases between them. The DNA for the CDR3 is TGTGCCAGCTCACCAGGAAGGGGTCAGCCCCAGCATTTT. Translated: CASSPGRGQPQHF. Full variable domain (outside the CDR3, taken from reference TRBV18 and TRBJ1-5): NAGVMQNPRHLVRRRGQEARLRCSPMKGHSHVYWYRQLPEEGLKFMVYLQKENIIDESGMPKERFSAEFPKEGPSILRIQQVVRGDSAAYFCASSPGRGQPQHFGDGTRLSIL.

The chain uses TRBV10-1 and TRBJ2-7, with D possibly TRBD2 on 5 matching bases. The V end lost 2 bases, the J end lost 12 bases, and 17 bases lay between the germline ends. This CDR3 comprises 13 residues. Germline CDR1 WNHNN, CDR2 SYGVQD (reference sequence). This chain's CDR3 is CASSENQEGSRYF. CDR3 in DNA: TGCGCCAGCAGTGAGAACCAAGAGGGATCTCGGTACTTC.

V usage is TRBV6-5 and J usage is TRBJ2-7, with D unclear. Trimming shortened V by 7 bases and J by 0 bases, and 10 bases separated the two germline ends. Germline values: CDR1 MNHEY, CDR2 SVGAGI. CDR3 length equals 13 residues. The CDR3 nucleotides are TGTGCCAGCAAGGCAGGAAGCTCCTACGAGCAGTACTTC. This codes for CASKAGSSYEQYF.

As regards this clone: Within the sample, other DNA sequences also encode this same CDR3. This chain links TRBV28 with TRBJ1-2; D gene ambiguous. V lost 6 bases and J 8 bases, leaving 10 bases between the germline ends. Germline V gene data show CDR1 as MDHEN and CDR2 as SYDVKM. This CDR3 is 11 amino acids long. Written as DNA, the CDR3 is TGTGCCAGCAGGCGGGGTGGCGGCTACACCTTC. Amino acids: CASRRGGGYTF.

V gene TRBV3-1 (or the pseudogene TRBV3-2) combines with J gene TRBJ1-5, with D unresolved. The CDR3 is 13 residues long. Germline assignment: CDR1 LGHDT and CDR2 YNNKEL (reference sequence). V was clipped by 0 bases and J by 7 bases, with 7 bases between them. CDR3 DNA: TGTGCCAGCAGCCAAGATACAGTCCAGCCCCAGCATTTT. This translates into CASSQDTVQPQHF.

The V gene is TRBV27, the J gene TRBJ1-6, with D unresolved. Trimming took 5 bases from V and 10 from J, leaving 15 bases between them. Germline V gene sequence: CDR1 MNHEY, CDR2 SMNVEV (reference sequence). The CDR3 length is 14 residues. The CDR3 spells CASSKPGPDSPLHF. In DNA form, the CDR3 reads TGTGCCAGCAGTAAACCAGGCCCAGACTCACCCCTCCACTTT.

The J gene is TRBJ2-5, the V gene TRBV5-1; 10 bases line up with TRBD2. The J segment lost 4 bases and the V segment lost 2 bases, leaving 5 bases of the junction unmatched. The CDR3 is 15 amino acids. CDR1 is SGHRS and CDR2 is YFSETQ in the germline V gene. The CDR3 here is CASSFTSGVGETQYF. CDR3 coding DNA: TGCGCCAGCAGCTTTACTAGCGGGGTGGGAGAGACCCAGTACTTC.

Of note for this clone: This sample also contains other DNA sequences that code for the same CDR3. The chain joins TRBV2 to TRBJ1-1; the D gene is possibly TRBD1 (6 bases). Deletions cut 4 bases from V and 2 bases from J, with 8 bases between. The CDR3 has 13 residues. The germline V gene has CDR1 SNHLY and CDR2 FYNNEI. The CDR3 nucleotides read TGTGCCAGCAGTGGGACAGTTAACACTGAAGCTTTCTTT. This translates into CASSGTVNTEAFF.

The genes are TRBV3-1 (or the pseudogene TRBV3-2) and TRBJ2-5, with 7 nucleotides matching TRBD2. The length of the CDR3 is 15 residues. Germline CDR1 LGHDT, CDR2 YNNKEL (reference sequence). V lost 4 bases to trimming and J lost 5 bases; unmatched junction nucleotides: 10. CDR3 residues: CASSLNPGGGETQYF. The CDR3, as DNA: TGTGCCAGCAGCCTAAATCCGGGGGGAGGTGAGACCCAGTACTTC.

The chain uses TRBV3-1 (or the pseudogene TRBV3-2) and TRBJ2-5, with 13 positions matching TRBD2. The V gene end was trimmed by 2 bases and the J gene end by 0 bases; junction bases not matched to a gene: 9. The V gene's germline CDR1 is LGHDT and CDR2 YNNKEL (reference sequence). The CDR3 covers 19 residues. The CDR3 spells CASSQYRKLAGGYQETQYF. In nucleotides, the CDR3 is TGTGCCAGCAGCCAATATAGGAAACTAGCGGGGGGGTACCAAGAGACCCAGTACTTC.

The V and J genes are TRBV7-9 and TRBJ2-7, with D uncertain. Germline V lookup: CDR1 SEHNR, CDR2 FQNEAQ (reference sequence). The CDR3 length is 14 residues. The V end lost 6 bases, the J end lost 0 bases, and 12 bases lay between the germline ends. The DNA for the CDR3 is TGTGCCAGCAGGTCAGGTGGAAGCTCCTACGAGCAGTACTTC. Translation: CASRSGGSSYEQYF.

DNA of the CDR3: TGTGCCAGCAGCCCGCGGACTAGCGGGGGGGCGGCGACCCAGTACTTC. Its protein product is CASSPRTSGGAATQYF. The chain is built from TRBV11-2 and TRBJ2-5, with 15 bases fitting TRBD2. Germline V gene lookup returns CDR1 SGHAT and CDR2 FQNNGV. The CDR3 spans 16 residues. Unmatched junction bases numbered 8, after V lost 5 bases and J lost 7 bases.